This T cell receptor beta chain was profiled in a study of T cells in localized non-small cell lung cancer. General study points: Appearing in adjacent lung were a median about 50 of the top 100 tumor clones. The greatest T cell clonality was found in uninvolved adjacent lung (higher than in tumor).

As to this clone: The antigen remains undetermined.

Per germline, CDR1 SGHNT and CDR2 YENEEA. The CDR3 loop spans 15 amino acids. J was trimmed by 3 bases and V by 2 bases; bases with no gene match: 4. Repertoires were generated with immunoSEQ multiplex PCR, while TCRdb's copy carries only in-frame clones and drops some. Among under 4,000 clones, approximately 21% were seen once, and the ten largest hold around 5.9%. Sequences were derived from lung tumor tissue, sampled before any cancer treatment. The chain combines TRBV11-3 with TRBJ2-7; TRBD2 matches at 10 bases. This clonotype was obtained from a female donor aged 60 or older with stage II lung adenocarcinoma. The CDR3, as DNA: TGTGCCAGCAGCTTACTAGCGGGAGAAGACTACGAGCAGTACTTC. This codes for CASSLLAGEDYEQYF.